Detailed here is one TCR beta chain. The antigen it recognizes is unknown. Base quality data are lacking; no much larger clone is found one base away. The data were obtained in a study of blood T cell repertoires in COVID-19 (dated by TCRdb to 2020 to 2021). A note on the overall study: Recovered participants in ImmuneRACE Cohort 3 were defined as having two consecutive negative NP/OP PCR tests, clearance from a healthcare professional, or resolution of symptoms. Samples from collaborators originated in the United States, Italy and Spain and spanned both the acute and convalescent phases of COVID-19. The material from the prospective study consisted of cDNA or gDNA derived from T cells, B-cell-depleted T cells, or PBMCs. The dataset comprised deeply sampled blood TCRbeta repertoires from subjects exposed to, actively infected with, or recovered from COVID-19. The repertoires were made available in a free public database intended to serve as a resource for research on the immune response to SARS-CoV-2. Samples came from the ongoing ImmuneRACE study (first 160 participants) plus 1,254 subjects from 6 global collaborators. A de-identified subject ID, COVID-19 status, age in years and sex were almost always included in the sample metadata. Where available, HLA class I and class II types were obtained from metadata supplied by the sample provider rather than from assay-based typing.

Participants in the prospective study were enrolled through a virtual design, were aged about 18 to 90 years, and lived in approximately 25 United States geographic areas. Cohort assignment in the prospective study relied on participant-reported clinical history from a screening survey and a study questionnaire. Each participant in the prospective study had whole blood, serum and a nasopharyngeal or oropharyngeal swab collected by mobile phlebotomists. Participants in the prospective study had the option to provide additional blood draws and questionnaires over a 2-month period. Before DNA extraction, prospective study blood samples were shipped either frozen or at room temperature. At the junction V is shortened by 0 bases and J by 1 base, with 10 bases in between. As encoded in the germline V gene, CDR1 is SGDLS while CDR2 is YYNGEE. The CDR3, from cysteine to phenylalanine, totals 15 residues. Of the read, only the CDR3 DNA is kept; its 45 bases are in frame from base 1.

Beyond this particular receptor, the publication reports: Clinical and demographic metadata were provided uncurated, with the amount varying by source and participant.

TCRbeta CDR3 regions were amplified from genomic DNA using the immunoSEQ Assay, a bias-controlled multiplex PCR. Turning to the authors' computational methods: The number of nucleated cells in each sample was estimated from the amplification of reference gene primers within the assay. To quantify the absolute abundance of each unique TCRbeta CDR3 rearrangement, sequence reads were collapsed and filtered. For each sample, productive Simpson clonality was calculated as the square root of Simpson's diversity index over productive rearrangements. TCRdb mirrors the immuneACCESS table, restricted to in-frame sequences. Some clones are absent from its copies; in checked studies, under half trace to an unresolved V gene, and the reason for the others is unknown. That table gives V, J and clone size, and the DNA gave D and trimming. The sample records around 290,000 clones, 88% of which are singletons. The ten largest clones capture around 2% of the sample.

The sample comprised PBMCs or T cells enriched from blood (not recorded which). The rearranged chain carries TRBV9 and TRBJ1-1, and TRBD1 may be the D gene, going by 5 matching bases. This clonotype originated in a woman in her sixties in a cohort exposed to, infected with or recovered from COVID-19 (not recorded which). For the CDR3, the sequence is CASSVAGGGNTEAFF. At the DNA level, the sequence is TGTGCCAGCAGCGTAGCGGGGGGTGGGAACACTGAAGCTTTCTTT.